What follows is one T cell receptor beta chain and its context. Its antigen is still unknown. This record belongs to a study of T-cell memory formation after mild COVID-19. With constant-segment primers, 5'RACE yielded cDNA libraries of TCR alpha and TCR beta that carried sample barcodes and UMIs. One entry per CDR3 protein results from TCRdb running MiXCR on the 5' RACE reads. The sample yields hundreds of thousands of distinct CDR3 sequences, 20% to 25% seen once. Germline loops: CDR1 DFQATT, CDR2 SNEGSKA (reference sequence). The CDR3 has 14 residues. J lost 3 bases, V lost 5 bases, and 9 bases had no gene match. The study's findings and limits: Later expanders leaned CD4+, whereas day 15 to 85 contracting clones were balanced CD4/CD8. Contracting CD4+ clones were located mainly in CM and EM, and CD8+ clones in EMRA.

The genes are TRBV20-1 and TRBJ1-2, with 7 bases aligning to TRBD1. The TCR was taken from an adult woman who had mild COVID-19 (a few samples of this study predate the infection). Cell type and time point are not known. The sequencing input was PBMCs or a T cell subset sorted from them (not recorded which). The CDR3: CSARRAGGDYGYTF. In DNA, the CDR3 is TGCAGTGCTCGCCGGGCAGGGGGAGACTATGGCTACACCTTC.